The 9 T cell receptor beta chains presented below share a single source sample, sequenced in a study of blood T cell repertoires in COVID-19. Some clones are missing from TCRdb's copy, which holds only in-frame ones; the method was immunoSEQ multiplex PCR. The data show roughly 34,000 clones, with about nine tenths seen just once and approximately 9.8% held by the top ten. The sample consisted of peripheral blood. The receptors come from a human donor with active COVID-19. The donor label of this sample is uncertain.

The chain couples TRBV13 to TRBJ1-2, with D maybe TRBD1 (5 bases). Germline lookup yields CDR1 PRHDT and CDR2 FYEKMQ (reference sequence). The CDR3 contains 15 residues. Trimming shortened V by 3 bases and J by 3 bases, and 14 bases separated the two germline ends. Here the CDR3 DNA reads TGTGCCAGCAGCTTGGACCCGACAGCCGACTATGGCTACACCTTC. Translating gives CASSLDPTADYGYTF.

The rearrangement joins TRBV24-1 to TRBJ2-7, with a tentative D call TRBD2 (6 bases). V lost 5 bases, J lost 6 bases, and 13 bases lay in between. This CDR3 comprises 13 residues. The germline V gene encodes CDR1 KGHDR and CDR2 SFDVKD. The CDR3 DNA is TGTGCCACCAGTGTGGAGGGGTCTGGCGAGCAGTACTTC. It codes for CATSVEGSGEQYF.

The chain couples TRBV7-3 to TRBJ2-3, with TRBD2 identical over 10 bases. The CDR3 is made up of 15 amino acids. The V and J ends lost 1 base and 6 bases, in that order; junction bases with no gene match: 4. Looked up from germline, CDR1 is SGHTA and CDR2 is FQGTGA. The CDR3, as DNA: TGTGCCAGCAGCTTAAAGCGGGGGGGCCTCGATACGCAGTATTTT. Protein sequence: CASSLKRGGLDTQYF.

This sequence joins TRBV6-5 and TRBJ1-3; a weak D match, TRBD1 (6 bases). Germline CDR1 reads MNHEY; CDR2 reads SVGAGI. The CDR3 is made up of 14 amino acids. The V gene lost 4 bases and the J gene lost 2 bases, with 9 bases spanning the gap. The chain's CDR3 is CASSFPGAGNTIYF. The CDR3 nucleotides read TGTGCCAGCAGTTTCCCAGGGGCTGGAAACACCATATATTTT.

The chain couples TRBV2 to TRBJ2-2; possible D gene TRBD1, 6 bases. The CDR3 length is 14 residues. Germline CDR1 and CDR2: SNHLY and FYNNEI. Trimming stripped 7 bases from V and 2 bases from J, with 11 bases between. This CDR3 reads CASNMGANTGELFF. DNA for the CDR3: TGTGCCAGCAATATGGGGGCTAACACCGGGGAGCTGTTTTTT. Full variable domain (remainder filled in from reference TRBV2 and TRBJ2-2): EPEVTQTPSHQVTQMGQEVILRCVPISNHLYFYWYRQILGQKVEFLVSFYNNEISEKSEIFDDQFSVERPDGSNFTLKIRSTKLEDSAMYFCASNMGANTGELFFGEGSRLTVL.

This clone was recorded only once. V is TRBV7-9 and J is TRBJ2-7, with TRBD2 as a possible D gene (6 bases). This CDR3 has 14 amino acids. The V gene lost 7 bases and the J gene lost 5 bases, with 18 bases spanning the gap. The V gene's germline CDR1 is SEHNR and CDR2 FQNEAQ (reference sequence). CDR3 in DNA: TGTGCCAGCACCTTCCGGGGTTCGGGGGACGAGCAGTACTTC. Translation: CASTFRGSGDEQYF.

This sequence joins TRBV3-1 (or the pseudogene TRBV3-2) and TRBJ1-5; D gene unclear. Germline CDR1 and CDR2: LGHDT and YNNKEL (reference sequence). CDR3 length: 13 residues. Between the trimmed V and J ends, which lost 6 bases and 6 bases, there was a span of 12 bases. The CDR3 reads CASSQIEGQPQHF. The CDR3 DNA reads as TGTGCCAGCAGTCAGATTGAGGGTCAGCCCCAGCATTTT.

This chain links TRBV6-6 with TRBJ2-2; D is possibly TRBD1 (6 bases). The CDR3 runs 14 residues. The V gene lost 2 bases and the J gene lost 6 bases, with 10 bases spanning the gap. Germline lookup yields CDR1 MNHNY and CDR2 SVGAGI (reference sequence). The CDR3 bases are TGTGCCAGCAGTTACACACAGGGAGCCGGGGAGCTGTTTTTT. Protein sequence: CASSYTQGAGELFF.

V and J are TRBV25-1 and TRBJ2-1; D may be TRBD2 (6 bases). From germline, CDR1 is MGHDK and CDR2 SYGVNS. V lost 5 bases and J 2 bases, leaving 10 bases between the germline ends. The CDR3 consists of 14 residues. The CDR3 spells CASSQGGPYNEQFF. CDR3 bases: TGTGCCAGCAGTCAGGGAGGCCCCTACAATGAGCAGTTCTTC.